The 21 T cell receptor beta chains presented below share a single source sample, sequenced in a study of blood T cell repertoires in COVID-19. Measured with immunoSEQ multiplex PCR; TCRdb has only the in-frame clones, and not every one. The data hold around 370,000 clones, with approximately 90% observed a single time. The specimen was PBMCs or T cells enriched from blood (not recorded which). Receptors originate from a woman aged 18-35 years who had recovered from COVID-19.

This rearrangement joins TRBV10-3 to TRBJ2-1; 7 bases are shared with TRBD1. V shed 6 bases and J 4 bases; nucleotides not matched to a gene: 9. This CDR3 spans 15 amino acids. The germline V gene encodes CDR1 ENHRY and CDR2 SYGVKD. CDR3 protein: CAISEPGQSYNEQFF. The CDR3 DNA sequence: TGTGCCATCAGCGAACCGGGACAGTCATACAATGAGCAGTTCTTC.

This clone was detected only once. V and J are TRBV6-5 and TRBJ2-6; 7 bases are shared with TRBD2. V trimming: 6 bases; J trimming: 2 bases; junction bases outside the gene matches: 1. The V gene's germline CDR1 is MNHEY and CDR2 SVGAGI. The CDR3 extends over 14 amino acids. In nucleotides, the CDR3 is TGTGCCAGCAGCCGGGAGGCTGGGGCCAACGTCCTGACTTTC. Protein sequence: CASSREAGANVLTF.

With respect to this clone: Compared with germline, one end of the junction differs, possibly owing to a read error. The chain has TRBV4-1 and TRBJ2-2; D is possibly TRBD2 (6 bases). Germline V lookup: CDR1 MGHRA, CDR2 YSYEKL. The CDR3 loop spans 17 amino acids. The CDR3 region is CASSQGREARGPGELFF. The CDR3 region has the DNA TGCGCCAGCAGCCAAGGCAGGGAGGCAAGAGGCCCCGGAGAGCTGTTTTTT.

The chain combines TRBV24-1 with TRBJ2-7, with D possibly matching TRBD2 (7 bases). This CDR3 contains 14 residues. V dropped 12 bases and J dropped 1 base, with 18 bases sitting between them. From germline, CDR1 is KGHDR and CDR2 SFDVKD. DNA of the CDR3: TGTGCCCGTCTAAGGGGGGAGGGATCCTACGAGCAGTACTTC. Translation gives CARLRGEGSYEQYF.

V and J are TRBV2 and TRBJ2-7; the match to TRBD1 covers 7 bases. Germline V CDR1 and CDR2: SNHLY, FYNNEI. The CDR3 is 14 amino acids. V was pared by 6 bases and J by 2 bases, with 7 bases of the junction left unmatched. This CDR3 reads CASSPRDSPYEQYF. CDR3 nucleotides: TGTGCCAGCAGCCCCCGGGACAGCCCCTACGAGCAGTACTTC. Full variable domain (remainder filled in from reference TRBV2 and TRBJ2-7): EPEVTQTPSHQVTQMGQEVILRCVPISNHLYFYWYRQILGQKVEFLVSFYNNEISEKSEIFDDQFSVERPDGSNFTLKIRSTKLEDSAMYFCASSPRDSPYEQYFGPGTRLTVT.

The chain uses TRBV14 and TRBJ1-2; maybe TRBD1 (5 bases). Between the trimmed V and J ends, which lost 1 base and 1 base, there was a span of 13 bases. The germline V gene has CDR1 SGHDN and CDR2 FVKESK. The CDR3 totals 16 residues. CDR3 region: CASSQASGIYNYGYTF. In nucleotides, the CDR3 is TGTGCCAGCAGCCAAGCGTCAGGGATTTATAACTATGGCTACACCTTC.

V usage is TRBV6-6 and J usage is TRBJ1-1, with D possibly matching TRBD1 (6 bases). The V end lost 6 bases, the J end lost 5 bases, and 13 bases lay between the germline ends. CDR3 size: 13 residues. Germline V gives CDR1 MNHNY, CDR2 SVGAGI (reference sequence). The CDR3 spells CASRPDRTTEAFF. For the CDR3, the DNA is TGTGCCAGCAGGCCCGACAGGACGACTGAAGCTTTCTTT.

The chain joins TRBV12-5 to TRBJ2-1, with D uncertain. Trimming took 2 bases from V and 5 from J, leaving 7 bases between them. The CDR3 runs 13 residues. Germline lookup yields CDR1 LGHNT and CDR2 FRNRAP. The CDR3 protein is CASGLSPNNEQFF. CDR3 coding DNA: TGTGCTAGTGGTTTGTCTCCTAACAATGAGCAGTTCTTC.

This CDR3 reads CASSQDGAGAYNEQFF. The CDR3 DNA follows: TGCGCCAGCAGCCAAGATGGCGCGGGGGCCTACAATGAGCAGTTCTTC. The chain has TRBV4-1 and TRBJ2-1; 7 nucleotides align to TRBD2. Trimming took 0 bases from V and 2 from J; bases not matched to a gene: 4. This CDR3 comprises 16 residues. Looked up from germline, CDR1 is MGHRA and CDR2 is YSYEKL.

V is TRBV9 and J is TRBJ1-4; TRBD1 aligns across 8 bases. This CDR3 region has 16 residues. V lost 1 base to trimming and J lost 7 bases; unmatched junction nucleotides: 9. Per germline, CDR1 SGDLS and CDR2 YYNGEE. CDR3 coding DNA: TGTGCCAGCAGCGTAAGCACCGGGACAGGACCTGAAAAACTGTTTTTT. It is translated as CASSVSTGTGPEKLFF.

The chain carries TRBV2 and TRBJ2-7; possible D gene TRBD2, 7 bases. Germline V gene data show CDR1 as SNHLY and CDR2 as FYNNEI. The CDR3 totals 13 residues. V was cut by 9 bases and J by 2 bases, with 14 bases left in between. CDR3 bases: TGTGCCAGTGGTAGGGGGGGGCCCTACGAGCAGTACTTC. It codes for CASGRGGPYEQYF.

The chain joins TRBV15 to TRBJ1-6; 7 bases agree with TRBD1. The germline gives CDR1 LNHNV, CDR2 YYDKDF (reference sequence). J was trimmed by 8 bases and V by 3 bases; bases with no gene match: 13. This CDR3 is built from 17 residues. CDR3 sequence (DNA): TGTGCCACCAGCAGGGGGATCCCGGGACAGCTCCATTCACCCCTCCACTTT. Its translation: CATSRGIPGQLHSPLHF.

The chain is built from TRBV9 and TRBJ2-1; 9 bases align to TRBD1. The germline CDR1 and CDR2 sequences are SGDLS and YYNGEE. J was trimmed by 6 bases and V by 4 bases; bases with no gene match: 2. The CDR3 runs to 13 residues. DNA for the CDR3: TGTGCCAGCAGCCTGGACAGGGGCAATGAGCAGTTCTTC. Translated: CASSLDRGNEQFF.

The rearrangement links TRBV5-1 to TRBJ1-3; TRBD1 is a possible D gene (6 bases). From germline, CDR1 is SGHRS and CDR2 YFSETQ. Trimming shortened V by 3 bases and J by 4 bases, and 17 bases separated the two germline ends. CDR3 size: 16 residues. The CDR3 loop reads CASSSEVGATGNTIYF. As DNA, the CDR3 is TGCGCCAGCAGCTCAGAGGTGGGGGCTACGGGAAACACCATATATTTT.

The chain employs TRBV2 and TRBJ1-2, with D unclear. The V end was cut by 2 bases, the J end by 4 bases, with 8 bases between. The CDR3 has 13 residues. Germline CDR1 and CDR2: SNHLY and FYNNEI. This chain's CDR3 is CASSENTVYGYTF. The CDR3 nucleotides read TGTGCCAGCAGTGAAAACACAGTCTATGGCTACACCTTC.

V is TRBV7-9 and J is TRBJ1-2; no clear D gene. In germline, CDR1 is SEHNR, CDR2 FQNEAQ (reference sequence). CDR3 length: 16 amino acids. Deletions cut 1 base from V and 3 bases from J, with 15 bases between. The chain's CDR3 is CASSLGMTAEDYGYTF. CDR3 nucleotide sequence: TGTGCCAGCAGCTTAGGGATGACCGCGGAGGACTATGGCTACACCTTC.

The chain employs TRBV5-8 and TRBJ2-2; possibly TRBD2 for D (5 bases). V shed 6 bases and J shed 4 bases, with 16 bases lying between them. From germline, CDR1 is SGHTS and CDR2 YDEGEE. The CDR3 spans 15 residues. Written as DNA, the CDR3 is TGTGCCAGCACCTCCGACGGGAAACGCACCGGGGAGCTGTTTTTT. Protein product: CASTSDGKRTGELFF.

The chain is built from TRBV19 and TRBJ2-7, with D possibly TRBD1 on 6 matching bases. CDR3 length: 12 residues. Trimming removed 5 bases at V and 3 bases at J, with 8 bases between. Per the germline V gene, CDR1 is LNHDA and CDR2 is SQIVND (reference sequence). CDR3 sequence: CASSPTGYEQYF. CDR3 DNA sequence: TGTGCCAGTAGTCCGACAGGCTACGAGCAGTACTTC. The full variable domain, rest sourced from reference TRBV19 and TRBJ2-7, is DGGITQSPKYLFRKEGQNVTLSCEQNLNHDAMYWYRQDPGQGLRLIYYSQIVNDFQKGDIAEGYSVSREKKESFPLTVTSAQKNPTAFYLCASSPTGYEQYFGPGTRLTVT.

CDR3: CASSFRRDNQPQHF. DNA of the CDR3: TGTGCCAGCAGTTTCCGACGGGACAATCAGCCCCAGCATTTT. The J gene is TRBJ1-5, the V gene TRBV6-5, with unresolved D. The CDR3 is made up of 14 amino acids. Trimming shortened V by 4 bases and J by 3 bases, and 10 bases separated the two germline ends. CDR1 is MNHEY, CDR2 SVGAGI, per germline.

The V and J genes are TRBV6-2 or TRBV6-3 and TRBJ2-3; 8 bases agree with TRBD1. Per the germline V gene, CDR1 is MNHEY and CDR2 is SVGEGT. The CDR3 loop spans 15 amino acids. Unmatched junction bases numbered 3, after V lost 2 bases and J lost 2 bases. The CDR3 nucleotides are TGTGCCAGCAGTTACGGGGACAGGATCACAGATACGCAGTATTTT. Translating it yields CASSYGDRITDTQYF.

DNA for the CDR3: TGTGCCAGCAGTTTCAGCGAAGCCTACGAGCAGTACTTC. Amino acid sequence: CASSFSEAYEQYF. V and J are TRBV27 and TRBJ2-7, with D unresolved. Between the trimmed V and J ends, which lost 3 bases and 2 bases, there was a span of 8 bases. This CDR3 has 13 residues. CDR1 and CDR2 (germline): MNHEY, SMNVEV (reference sequence).